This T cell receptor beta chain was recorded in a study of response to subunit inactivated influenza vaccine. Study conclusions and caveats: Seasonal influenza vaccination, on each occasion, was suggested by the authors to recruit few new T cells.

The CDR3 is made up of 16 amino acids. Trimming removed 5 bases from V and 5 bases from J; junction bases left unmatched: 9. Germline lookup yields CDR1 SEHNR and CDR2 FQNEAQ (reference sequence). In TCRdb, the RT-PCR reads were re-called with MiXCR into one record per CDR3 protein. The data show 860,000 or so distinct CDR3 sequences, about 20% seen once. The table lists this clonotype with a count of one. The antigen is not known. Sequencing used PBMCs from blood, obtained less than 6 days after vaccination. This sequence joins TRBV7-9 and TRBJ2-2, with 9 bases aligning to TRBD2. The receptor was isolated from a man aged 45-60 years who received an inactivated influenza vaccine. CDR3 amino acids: CASSLKREAGTGELFF. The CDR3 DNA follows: TGTGCCAGCAGCCTAAAGCGGGAGGCCGGGACCGGGGAGCTGTTTTTT. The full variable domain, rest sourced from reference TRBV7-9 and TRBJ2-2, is DTGVSQNPRHKITKRGQNVTFRCDPISEHNRLYWYRQTLGQGPEFLTYFQNEAQLEKSRLLSDRFSAERPKGSFSTLEIQRTEQGDSAMYLCASSLKREAGTGELFFGEGSRLTVL.